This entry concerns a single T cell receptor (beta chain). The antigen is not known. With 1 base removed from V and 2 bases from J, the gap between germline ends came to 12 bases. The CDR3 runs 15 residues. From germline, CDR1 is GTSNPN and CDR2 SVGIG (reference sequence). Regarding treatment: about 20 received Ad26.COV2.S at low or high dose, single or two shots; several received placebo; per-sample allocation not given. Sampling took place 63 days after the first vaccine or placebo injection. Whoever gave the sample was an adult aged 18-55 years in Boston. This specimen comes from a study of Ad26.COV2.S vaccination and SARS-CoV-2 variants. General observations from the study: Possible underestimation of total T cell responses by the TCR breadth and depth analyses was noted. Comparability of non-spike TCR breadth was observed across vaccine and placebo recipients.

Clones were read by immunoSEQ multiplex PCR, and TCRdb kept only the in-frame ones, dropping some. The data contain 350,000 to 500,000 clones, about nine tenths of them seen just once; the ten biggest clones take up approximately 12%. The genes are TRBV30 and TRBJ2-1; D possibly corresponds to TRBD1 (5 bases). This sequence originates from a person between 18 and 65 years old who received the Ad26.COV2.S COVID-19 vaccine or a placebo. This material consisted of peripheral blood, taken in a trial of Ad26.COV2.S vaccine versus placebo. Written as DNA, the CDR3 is TGTGCCTGGAGTGGGCAGGGCATAACCTACAATGAGCAGTTCTTC. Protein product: CAWSGQGITYNEQFF.